This T cell receptor (beta chain) originates from a study of blood T cell repertoires in COVID-19. Overall study context: Material from acute and convalescent COVID-19 was sourced from the United States, Italy and Spain.

Clones were sequenced by immunoSEQ multiplex PCR, and TCRdb holds only the in-frame ones, with some missing. The repertoire has roughly 100,000 clones, 75% to 85% of them found once; the top ten carry roughly a tenth. The CDR3 runs 14 residues. Trimming removed 3 bases from V and 4 bases from J; junction bases left unmatched: 6. Germline CDR1 SGDLS, CDR2 YYNGEE. Input material: peripheral blood. The clonotype was recovered from an elderly woman with acute or convalescent COVID-19. The V and J genes are TRBV9 and TRBJ2-5, with TRBD1 matching 7 bases. CDR3 coding DNA: TGTGCCAGCAGCGGTCGACAGGGCTTAGAGACCCAGTACTTC. Translation gives CASSGRQGLETQYF.